This paragraph covers one T cell receptor beta chain sequence. CDR3 length: 14 residues. Unmatched junction bases numbered 6, after V lost 5 bases and J lost 2 bases. Germline loops: CDR1 MGHDK, CDR2 SYGVNS. This entry is derived from a study of T cell changes during pregnancy in multiple sclerosis. The table came from immunoSEQ multiplex PCR; TCRdb's copy has only in-frame clones and leaves some out. Here the sample spans roughly 67,000 clones, about nine tenths being singletons. The sequence came from a female donor with multiple sclerosis, enrolled in a pregnancy study. The source was peripheral blood, collected in the second trimester of pregnancy. The rearrangement joins TRBV25-1 to TRBJ2-7; 7 bases map to TRBD1. CDR3 coding DNA: TGTGCCAGCAGTAAGACAGGGTCCCCCTACGAGCAGTACTTC. Translated, it gives CASSKTGSPYEQYF.